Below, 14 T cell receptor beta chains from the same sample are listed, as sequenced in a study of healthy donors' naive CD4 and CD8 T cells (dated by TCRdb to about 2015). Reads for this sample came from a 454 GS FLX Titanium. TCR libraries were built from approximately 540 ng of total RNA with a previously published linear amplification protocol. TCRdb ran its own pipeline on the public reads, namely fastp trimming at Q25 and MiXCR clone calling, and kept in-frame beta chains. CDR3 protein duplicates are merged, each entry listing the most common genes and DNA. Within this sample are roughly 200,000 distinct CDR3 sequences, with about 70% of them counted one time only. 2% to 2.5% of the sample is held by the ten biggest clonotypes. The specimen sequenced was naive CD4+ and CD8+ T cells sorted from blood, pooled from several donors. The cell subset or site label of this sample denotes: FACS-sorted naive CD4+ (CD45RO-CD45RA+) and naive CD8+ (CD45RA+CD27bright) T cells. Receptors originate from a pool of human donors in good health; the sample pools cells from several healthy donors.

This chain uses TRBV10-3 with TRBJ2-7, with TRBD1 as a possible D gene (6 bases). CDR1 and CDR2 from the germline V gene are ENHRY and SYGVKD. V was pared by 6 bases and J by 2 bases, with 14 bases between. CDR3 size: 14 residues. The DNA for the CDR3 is TGTGCCATCAGAGGACAGACCCGAACCTACGAGCAGTACTTC. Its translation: CAIRGQTRTYEQYF.

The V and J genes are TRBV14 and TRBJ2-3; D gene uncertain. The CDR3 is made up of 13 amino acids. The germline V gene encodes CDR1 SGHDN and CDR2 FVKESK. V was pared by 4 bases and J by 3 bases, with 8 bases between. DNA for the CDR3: TGTGCCAGCAGCCCTACAGTTACAGATACGCAGTATTTT. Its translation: CASSPTVTDTQYF.

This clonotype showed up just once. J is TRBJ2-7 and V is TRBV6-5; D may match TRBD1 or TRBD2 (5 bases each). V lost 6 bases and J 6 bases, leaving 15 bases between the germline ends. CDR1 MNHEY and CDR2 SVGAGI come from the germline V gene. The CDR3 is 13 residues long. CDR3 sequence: CASSQSGTLEQYF. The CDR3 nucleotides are TGTGCCAGCAGCCAGTCCGGGACGCTCGAGCAGTACTTC.

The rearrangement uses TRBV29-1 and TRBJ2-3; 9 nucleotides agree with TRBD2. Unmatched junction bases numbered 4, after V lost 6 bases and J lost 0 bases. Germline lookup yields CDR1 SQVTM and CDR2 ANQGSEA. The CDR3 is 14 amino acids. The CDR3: CSVRLAASTDTQYF. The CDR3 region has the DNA TGCAGCGTAAGACTAGCGGCAAGCACAGATACGCAGTATTTT.

The CDR3 DNA follows: TGCAGCGTTGGCCCGCCTAGCGGGCTCACAGATACGCAGTATTTT. Translating it yields CSVGPPSGLTDTQYF. V usage is TRBV29-1 and J usage is TRBJ2-3; 8 bases are a match to TRBD2. V lost 4 bases to trimming and J lost 2 bases; unmatched junction nucleotides: 8. The germline V gene encodes CDR1 SQVTM and CDR2 ANQGSEA. CDR3 length: 15 amino acids.

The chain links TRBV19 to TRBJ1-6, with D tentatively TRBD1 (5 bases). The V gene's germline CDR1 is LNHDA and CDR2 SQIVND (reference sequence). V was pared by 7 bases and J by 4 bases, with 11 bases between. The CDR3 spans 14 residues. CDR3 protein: CASTLGRYNSPLHF. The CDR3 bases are TGTGCCAGTACTCTGGGACGGTATAATTCACCCCTCCACTTT.

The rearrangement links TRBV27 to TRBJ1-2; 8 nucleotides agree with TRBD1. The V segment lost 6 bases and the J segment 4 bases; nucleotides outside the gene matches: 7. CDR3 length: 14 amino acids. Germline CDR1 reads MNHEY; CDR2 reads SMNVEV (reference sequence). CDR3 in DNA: TGTGCCAGCAGAGTTACAGGGGGAGGCTATGGCTACACCTTC. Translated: CASRVTGGGYGYTF.

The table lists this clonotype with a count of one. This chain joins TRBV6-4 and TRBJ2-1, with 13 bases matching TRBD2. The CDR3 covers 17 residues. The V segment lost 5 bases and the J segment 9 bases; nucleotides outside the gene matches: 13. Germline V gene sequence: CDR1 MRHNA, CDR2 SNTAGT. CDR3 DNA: TGTGCCAGCAGTCCCTTCGGACTAGCGGGAGTAGGGGCTGAGCAGTTCTTC. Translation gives CASSPFGLAGVGAEQFF.

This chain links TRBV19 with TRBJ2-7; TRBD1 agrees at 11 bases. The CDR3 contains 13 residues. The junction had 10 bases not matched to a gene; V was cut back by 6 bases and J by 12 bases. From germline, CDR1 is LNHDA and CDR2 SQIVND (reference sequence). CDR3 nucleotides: TGTGCCAGTAGACGGACAGGGGGCACTACTCCGTACTTC. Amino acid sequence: CASRRTGGTTPYF.

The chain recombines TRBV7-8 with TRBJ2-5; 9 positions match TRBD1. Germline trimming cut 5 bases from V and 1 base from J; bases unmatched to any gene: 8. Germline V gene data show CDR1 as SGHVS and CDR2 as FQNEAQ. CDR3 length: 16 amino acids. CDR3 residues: CASSQRAGQGQETQYF. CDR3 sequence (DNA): TGTGCCAGCAGCCAGAGGGCGGGACAGGGCCAAGAGACCCAGTACTTC.

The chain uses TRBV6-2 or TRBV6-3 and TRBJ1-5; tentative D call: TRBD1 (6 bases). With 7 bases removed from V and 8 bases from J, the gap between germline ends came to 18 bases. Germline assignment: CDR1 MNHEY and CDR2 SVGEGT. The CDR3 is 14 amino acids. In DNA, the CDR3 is TGTGCCAGCACCACCGCAGGGGCGGGAGAGCCCCAGCATTTT. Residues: CASTTAGAGEPQHF.

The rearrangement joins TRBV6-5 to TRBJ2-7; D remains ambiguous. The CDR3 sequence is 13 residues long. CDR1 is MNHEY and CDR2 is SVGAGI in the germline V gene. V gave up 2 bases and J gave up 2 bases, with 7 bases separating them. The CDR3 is CASSYRAPYEQYF. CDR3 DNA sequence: TGTGCCAGCAGTTACAGGGCCCCCTACGAGCAGTACTTC.

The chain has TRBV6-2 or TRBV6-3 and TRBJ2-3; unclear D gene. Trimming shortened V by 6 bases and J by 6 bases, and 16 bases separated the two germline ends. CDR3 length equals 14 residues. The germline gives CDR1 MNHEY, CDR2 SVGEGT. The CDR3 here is CASSYILSRDTQYF. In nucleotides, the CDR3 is TGTGCCAGCAGCTACATTCTCTCGAGGGATACGCAGTATTTT.

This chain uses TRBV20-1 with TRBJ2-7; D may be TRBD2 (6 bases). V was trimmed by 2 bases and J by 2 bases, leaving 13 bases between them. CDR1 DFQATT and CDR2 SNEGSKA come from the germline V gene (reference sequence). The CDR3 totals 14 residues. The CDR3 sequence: CSARNRDSAYEQYF. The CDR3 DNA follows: TGCAGTGCTAGAAACCGGGACTCAGCCTACGAGCAGTACTTC.